A single T cell receptor beta chain is shown here with its context. Its target is not known. The data originate from a study of vaccination effects on CD4 cells after COVID-19. Study as a whole: Participants were given two doses of BNT162b2 or mRNA-1273 vaccine.

TCRdb's table, derived via immunoSEQ multiplex PCR, lists solely in-frame clones and lacks some. The sample yields roughly 53,000 clones, 75% to 80% seen once. Antigen-specific CD4+ T cells expanded by the ViraFEST assay with viral peptide pools were then sequenced. Between days 10 and 11 of culture, CD4+ T cells were separated out. Nucleocapsid antibodies were negative in the vaccine recipients, who had never had SARS-CoV-2 infection. CDR1 is MDHEN and CDR2 is SYDVKM in the germline V gene. V lost 5 bases to trimming and J lost 8 bases; unmatched junction nucleotides: 7. The CDR3 covers 13 residues. The origin of this receptor is a human donor who received a COVID-19 vaccine. This sequence joins TRBV28 and TRBJ1-1, with 8 positions matching TRBD1. Here the sequenced sample was CD4+ T cells from PBMCs cultured with HCoV-OC43 spike peptides, taken before COVID-19 vaccination. Regarding subset: HCoV-OC43 spike overlapping peptide pool stimulation. The CDR3 DNA is TGTGCCAGCAGTCGACAGGGGTTCGGCGAAGCTTTCTTT. This codes for CASSRQGFGEAFF.